These 21 T cell receptor beta chains were all obtained from the same sample, sequenced in a study of T cell changes during pregnancy in multiple sclerosis. Sequenced by immunoSEQ multiplex PCR; TCRdb stores in-frame clones only, minus some. The sample includes about 75,000 clones, roughly 90% of them seen just once. The sequenced sample was peripheral blood, obtained in the first trimester of pregnancy. The receptors come from a female donor in good health, enrolled as a control in a pregnancy study.

The gene calls are TRBV4-2 and TRBJ1-2; TRBD1 aligns across 10 bases. J was trimmed by 4 bases and V by 0 bases; bases with no gene match: 5. The CDR3 extends over 16 amino acids. Germline CDR1 and CDR2: LGHNA and YNFKEQ. The CDR3 DNA is TGTGCCAGCAGCCAAGATTCGACAGGGGGCGGCTATGGCTACACCTTC. It translates to CASSQDSTGGGYGYTF.

The rearrangement joins TRBV4-2 to TRBJ1-1, with D maybe TRBD1 (5 bases). CDR1 is LGHNA and CDR2 is YNFKEQ in the germline V gene. Trimming took 0 bases from V and 3 from J, leaving 8 bases between them. CDR3 size: 14 residues. CDR3 sequence: CASSQEQGYTEAFF. Written as DNA, the CDR3 is TGTGCCAGCAGCCAAGAGCAGGGATACACTGAAGCTTTCTTT.

The chain links TRBV7-9 to TRBJ2-2; 14 bases line up with TRBD2. CDR1 and CDR2 (germline): SEHNR, FQNEAQ (reference sequence). V gave up 5 bases and J gave up 5 bases; unmatched junction bases: 7. The CDR3 extends over 17 amino acids. The CDR3 coding sequence is TGTGCCAGCAGCCTGGGGACTAGCGGGAGTTCTACCGGGGAGCTGTTTTTT. It is translated as CASSLGTSGSSTGELFF. Together with reference TRBV7-9 and TRBJ2-2, the CDR3 gives the full variable domain: DTGVSQNPRHKITKRGQNVTFRCDPISEHNRLYWYRQTLGQGPEFLTYFQNEAQLEKSRLLSDRFSAERPKGSFSTLEIQRTEQGDSAMYLCASSLGTSGSSTGELFFGEGSRLTVL.

The chain links TRBV5-1 to TRBJ2-3; no reliable D call. The V and J ends lost 4 bases and 2 bases respectively, with 8 bases between them. CDR1 is SGHRS, CDR2 YFSETQ, per germline. This CDR3 contains 13 residues. The CDR3 here is CASSPSATDTQYF. The CDR3 DNA is TGCGCCAGCAGCCCCAGTGCCACAGATACGCAGTATTTT.

The chain is built from TRBV5-5 and TRBJ2-7, with TRBD2 matching 14 bases. With V trimmed by 4 bases and J by 6 bases, 12 bases remained unmatched. Germline V gives CDR1 SGHKS, CDR2 YYEKEE (reference sequence). The CDR3 covers 17 residues. CDR3 amino acids: CASSLRTSGGPQSEQYF. CDR3 nucleotide sequence: TGTGCCAGCAGCCTACGGACTAGCGGGGGGCCGCAGAGCGAGCAGTACTTC.

The rearrangement joins TRBV11-3 to TRBJ2-1, with TRBD2 matching over 15 bases. Germline loops: CDR1 SGHNT, CDR2 YENEEA. Losses at the gene ends were 1 base for V and 4 bases for J; bases not matched to a gene: 5. The CDR3 is 18 amino acids. The CDR3 is CASSLVGTSGGKYNEQFF. The CDR3 DNA follows: TGTGCCAGCAGCTTAGTGGGGACTAGCGGGGGGAAGTACAATGAGCAGTTCTTC.

The chain recombines TRBV11-2 with TRBJ2-3; 7 bases fit TRBD1. The CDR3 loop spans 13 amino acids. J lost 5 bases, V lost 3 bases, and 2 bases had no gene match. CDR1 SGHAT and CDR2 FQNNGV come from the germline V gene. The CDR3 nucleotides are TGTGCCAGCAGCTTTCGGGACAGAGATACGCAGTATTTT. It yields the protein CASSFRDRDTQYF.

The chain couples TRBV4-2 to TRBJ1-4; 12 bases are shared with TRBD1. The trim removed 3 bases at V and 3 bases at J, leaving 14 bases unmatched. Germline lookup yields CDR1 LGHNA and CDR2 YNFKEQ. This CDR3 has 20 residues. The CDR3 DNA reads TGTGCCAGCAGCCACAATTTCGGGACAGGGGGCGATGGAGCTAATGAAAAACTGTTTTTT. Translating it yields CASSHNFGTGGDGANEKLFF.

This chain uses TRBV6-1 with TRBJ1-5, with TRBD1 matching 8 bases. Germline CDR1 MNHNS, CDR2 SASEGT. The junction had 2 bases not matched to a gene; V was cut back by 3 bases and J by 4 bases. This CDR3 is built from 14 residues. CDR3 sequence reads: CASSDTGGNQPQHF. CDR3 DNA sequence: TGTGCCAGCAGTGATACAGGGGGAAATCAGCCCCAGCATTTT.

The chain has TRBV10-2 and TRBJ1-6; TRBD1 matches at 7 bases. CDR1 is WSHSY, CDR2 SAAADI, per germline. The CDR3 contains 15 residues. The ends lost 6 bases at V and 9 bases at J; junction bases unmatched: 11. The CDR3 region has the DNA TGCGCCAGCAGACTCGACAGGGCGAGAGGTTCACCCCTCCACTTT. This codes for CASRLDRARGSPLHF.

The genes are TRBV5-6 and TRBJ2-1; 10 bases line up with TRBD2. CDR3 length: 12 residues. V was pared by 4 bases and J by 11 bases, with 3 bases of the junction left unmatched. Germline lookup yields CDR1 SGHDT and CDR2 YYEEEE. CDR3 sequence (DNA): TGTGCCAGCAGCCCTAGCGGGAGTAAGCAGTTCTTC. Residues: CASSPSGSKQFF. Full variable domain (missing parts from reference TRBV5-6 and TRBJ2-1): DAGVTQSPTHLIKTRGQQVTLRCSPKSGHDTVSWYQQALGQGPQFIFQYYEEEERQRGNFPDRFSGHQFPNYSSELNVNALLLGDSALYLCASSPSGSKQFFGPGTRLTVL.

The J gene is TRBJ1-1, the V gene TRBV2; tentative D call: TRBD1 (5 bases). The CDR3 extends over 14 amino acids. The germline V gene encodes CDR1 SNHLY and CDR2 FYNNEI. Trimming removed 6 bases from V and 1 base from J, with 12 bases in between. The CDR3, as DNA: TGTGCCAGCAGGTGGGGGGGGTCGAACACTGAAGCTTTCTTT. Translation: CASRWGGSNTEAFF.

The gene calls are TRBV2 and TRBJ1-2; weak D call: TRBD1 (5 bases). Trimming removed 2 bases from V and 1 base from J, with 8 bases in between. The germline V gene encodes CDR1 SNHLY and CDR2 FYNNEI. This CDR3 has 14 amino acids. CDR3 residues: CASSEQGGNYGYTF. The CDR3 nucleotides read TGTGCCAGCAGTGAACAGGGAGGTAACTATGGCTACACCTTC.

The chain recombines TRBV5-1 with TRBJ1-5; 9 nucleotides agree with TRBD1. The V and J ends lost 5 bases and 5 bases, in that order; junction bases with no gene match: 8. Germline CDR1 SGHRS, CDR2 YFSETQ. The CDR3 sequence is 15 residues long. DNA of the CDR3: TGCGCCAGCAGAGCTGGACAGGGGAATTATCAGCCCCAGCATTTT. It is translated as CASRAGQGNYQPQHF.

The count of this clone is one. V is TRBV5-1 and J is TRBJ2-1, with D unresolved. Germline assignment: CDR1 SGHRS and CDR2 YFSETQ. CDR3 length: 12 residues. The V and J ends lost 0 bases and 7 bases respectively, with 5 bases between them. CDR3 region: CASSLGMNEQFF. CDR3 nucleotides: TGCGCCAGCAGCTTGGGTATGAATGAGCAGTTCTTC. The full variable domain, completed using reference TRBV5-1 and TRBJ2-1, is KAGVTQTPRYLIKTRGQQVTLSCSPISGHRSVSWYQQTPGQGLQFLFEYFSETQRNKGNFPGRFSGRQFSNSRSEMNVSTLELGDSALYLCASSLGMNEQFFGPGTRLTVL.

The V gene is TRBV5-6, the J gene TRBJ2-1; TRBD2 agrees at 8 bases. The CDR3 contains 16 residues. The germline V gene encodes CDR1 SGHDT and CDR2 YYEEEE. With V trimmed by 6 bases and J by 0 bases, 8 bases remained unmatched. CDR3 sequence reads: CASTQLAVDSYNEQFF. The CDR3, as DNA: TGTGCCAGCACCCAACTAGCGGTGGACTCCTACAATGAGCAGTTCTTC. Full variable domain (rest looked up from reference TRBV5-6 and TRBJ2-1): DAGVTQSPTHLIKTRGQQVTLRCSPKSGHDTVSWYQQALGQGPQFIFQYYEEEERQRGNFPDRFSGHQFPNYSSELNVNALLLGDSALYLCASTQLAVDSYNEQFFGPGTRLTVL.

V is TRBV9 and J is TRBJ2-3, with 7 nucleotides matching TRBD2. The CDR3 totals 16 residues. The germline CDR1 and CDR2 sequences are SGDLS and YYNGEE. Germline trimming cut 0 bases from V and 5 bases from J; bases unmatched to any gene: 9. The CDR3, as DNA: TGTGCCAGCAGCGTAGCGTTGCTAGCGGTGGGAGATACGCAGTATTTT. It yields the protein CASSVALLAVGDTQYF.

CDR3 nucleotide sequence: TGTGCCAGCAGGACCGCCTCGCGGGTACGGACTGAAGCTTTCTTT. Its translation is CASRTASRVRTEAFF. V gene TRBV6-5 combines with J gene TRBJ1-1; D is uncertain. CDR3 length: 15 amino acids. V was shortened by 6 bases and J by 5 bases, with 19 bases between the two germline ends. Germline values: CDR1 MNHEY, CDR2 SVGAGI.

The gene calls are TRBV2 and TRBJ1-1; the D gene is possibly TRBD1 (5 bases). CDR1 and CDR2 from the germline V gene are SNHLY and FYNNEI. V lost 11 bases, J lost 3 bases, and 13 bases lay in between. The CDR3 runs 12 residues. CDR3: CAPARGYTEAFF. The CDR3 bases are TGTGCCCCTGCTCGGGGGTACACTGAAGCTTTCTTT.

This clone was seen once. The chain couples TRBV18 to TRBJ1-2, with D unresolved. This CDR3 spans 14 amino acids. Germline CDR1 is KGHSH and CDR2 is LQKENI. The V end was cut by 0 bases, the J end by 4 bases, with 9 bases between. CDR3 residues: CASSPPGNVYGYTF. CDR3 nucleotides: TGTGCCAGCTCACCACCCGGGAACGTCTATGGCTACACCTTC. The full variable domain, completed using reference TRBV18 and TRBJ1-2, is NAGVMQNPRHLVRRRGQEARLRCSPMKGHSHVYWYRQLPEEGLKFMVYLQKENIIDESGMPKERFSAEFPKEGPSILRIQQVVRGDSAAYFCASSPPGNVYGYTFGSGTRLTVV.

This chain uses TRBV28 with TRBJ2-7; 10 bases map to TRBD2. The CDR3 extends over 15 amino acids. Germline V gene data show CDR1 as MDHEN and CDR2 as SYDVKM. The ends lost 5 bases at V and 0 bases at J; junction bases unmatched: 4. CDR3 protein: CASSPSGSLSYEQYF. The CDR3 DNA is TGTGCCAGCAGTCCTAGCGGGAGCCTCTCCTACGAGCAGTACTTC.